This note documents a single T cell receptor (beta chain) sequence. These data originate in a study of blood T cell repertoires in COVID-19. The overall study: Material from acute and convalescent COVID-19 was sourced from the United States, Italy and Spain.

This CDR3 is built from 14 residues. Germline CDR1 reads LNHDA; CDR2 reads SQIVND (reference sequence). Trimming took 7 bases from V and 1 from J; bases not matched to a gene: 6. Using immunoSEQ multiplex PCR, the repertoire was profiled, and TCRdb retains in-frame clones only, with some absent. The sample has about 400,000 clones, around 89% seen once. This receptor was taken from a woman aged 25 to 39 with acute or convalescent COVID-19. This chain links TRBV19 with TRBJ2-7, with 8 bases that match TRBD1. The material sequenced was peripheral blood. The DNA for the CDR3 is TGTGCCAGTAAGAAGACAGGGGAGTCCTACGAGCAGTACTTC. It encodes CASKKTGESYEQYF.